A single sample gave rise to the 14 T cell receptor beta chains below, sequenced in a study of T-cell memory formation after mild COVID-19. TCRdb passed the 5' RACE reads through MiXCR, listing each CDR3 protein once. The sample records 500,000 to 550,000 distinct CDR3 sequences, around 21% being singletons. Sequencing input: PBMCs or a T cell subset sorted from them (not recorded which). The receptors derive from an adult woman who had mild COVID-19 (a few samples of this study predate the infection). Cell type and time point are not known.

This rearrangement joins TRBV4-2 to TRBJ2-2, with 7 bases fitting TRBD2. The trim removed 3 bases at V and 5 bases at J, leaving 3 bases unmatched. The germline V gene has CDR1 LGHNA and CDR2 YNFKEQ. CDR3 size: 14 residues. CDR3 nucleotide sequence: TGTGCCAGCAGCCAGAGCGGGACGACCGGGGAGCTGTTTTTT. This gives the protein CASSQSGTTGELFF.

In this sample, this clonotype turned up a few times. The chain joins TRBV5-1 to TRBJ2-1; 11 nucleotides line up with TRBD2. CDR3 length equals 15 residues. Germline lookup yields CDR1 SGHRS and CDR2 YFSETQ. V dropped 0 bases and J dropped 5; count of bases not matched to a gene: 1. The CDR3 is CASSLVTSGDNEQFF. As DNA, the CDR3 is TGCGCCAGCAGCTTGGTGACTAGCGGGGACAATGAGCAGTTCTTC.

The chain combines TRBV6-2 or TRBV6-3 with TRBJ1-2, with a tentative D call TRBD1 (5 bases). Germline assignment: CDR1 MNHEY and CDR2 SVGEGT. This CDR3 has 14 residues. V dropped 3 bases and J dropped 1 base, with 9 bases sitting between them. CDR3 DNA sequence: TGTGCCAGCAGTTATACAGGAGTTAACTATGGCTACACCTTC. Translation: CASSYTGVNYGYTF.

CDR3 in DNA: TGTGCCACCAGTGATTTAAGGGACAGGGGGCGAGATGAGCAGTTCTTC. Its protein product is CATSDLRDRGRDEQFF. The chain is built from TRBV24-1 and TRBJ2-1; 12 positions agree with TRBD1. V lost 1 base and J lost 8; bases outside the gene matches: 5. This CDR3 is 16 amino acids long. Germline CDR1 and CDR2: KGHDR and SFDVKD.

V usage is TRBV7-6 and J usage is TRBJ2-5; tentative D call: TRBD2 (5 bases). CDR1 is SGHVS, CDR2 FNYEAQ, per germline. The CDR3 length is 15 residues. V lost 2 bases and J lost 3, with 13 bases in between. The CDR3 protein is CASSLSPGNKETQYF. For the CDR3, the DNA is TGTGCCAGCAGCTTATCCCCCGGGAACAAAGAGACCCAGTACTTC.

The chain links TRBV7-6 to TRBJ2-7, with 9 bases identical to TRBD1. CDR1 is SGHVS and CDR2 is FNYEAQ in the germline V gene. The CDR3 sequence is 15 residues long. Unmatched junction bases numbered 6, after V lost 5 bases and J lost 1 base. CDR3 sequence reads: CASSPGTGLSYEQYF. CDR3 nucleotides: TGTGCCAGCAGCCCCGGGACAGGGTTATCCTACGAGCAGTACTTC.

This clonotype was seen only a few times. The chain links TRBV4-3 to TRBJ2-1; TRBD2 matches at 8 bases. Germline V gene data show CDR1 as LGHNA and CDR2 as YSLEER. The CDR3 consists of 16 residues. V dropped 0 bases and J dropped 8; count of bases not matched to a gene: 9. The CDR3 bases are TGCGCCAGCAGCCAAGACTGGTCTAGCGGGTGGTATGAGCAGTTCTTC. Translating it yields CASSQDWSSGWYEQFF.

The chain links TRBV6-6 to TRBJ2-7, with D possibly matching TRBD1 (7 bases). The CDR3 sequence is 13 residues long. Germline V gives CDR1 MNHNY, CDR2 SVGAGI (reference sequence). V was pared by 8 bases and J by 3 bases, with 14 bases between. The CDR3 region is CASQGGSGYEQYF. CDR3 DNA: TGTGCCAGCCAGGGGGGCTCCGGCTACGAGCAGTACTTC.

V usage is TRBV28 and J usage is TRBJ2-7; D not certain. CDR3 length equals 11 residues. V lost 10 bases to trimming and J lost 1 base, with 8 bases between them. Germline values: CDR1 MDHEN, CDR2 SYDVKM. CDR3 sequence: CAIGRSYEQYF. CDR3 bases: TGTGCCATCGGACGGTCCTACGAGCAGTACTTC.

The chain uses TRBV20-1 and TRBJ2-7; D is unresolved. The germline V gene encodes CDR1 DFQATT and CDR2 SNEGSKA (reference sequence). With 6 bases removed from V and 5 bases from J, the gap between germline ends came to 20 bases. This CDR3 region has 14 residues. The CDR3 DNA reads TGCAGTGCCGAATCCAACTACGTTCACCACGAGCAGTACTTC. This sequence encodes CSAESNYVHHEQYF.

This rearrangement joins TRBV4-1 to TRBJ1-6, with 7 bases aligning to TRBD1. The germline gives CDR1 MGHRA, CDR2 YSYEKL. V shed 6 bases, J shed 8 bases, and the junction held 19 bases outside the gene matches. This CDR3 spans 18 amino acids. CDR3 bases: TGCGCCAGCAGTAGTACCGGCGGCGACAGGGTCCGATATTCACCCCTCCACTTT. Protein sequence: CASSSTGGDRVRYSPLHF.

This clonotype was found a few times. The gene calls are TRBV7-3 and TRBJ1-1; D is ambiguous. This CDR3 spans 15 amino acids. Germline assignment: CDR1 SGHTA and CDR2 FQGTGA. V lost 1 base to trimming and J lost 1 base, with 10 bases between them. The chain's CDR3 is CASSLMAAGNTEAFF. CDR3 coding DNA: TGTGCCAGCAGCTTAATGGCGGCGGGGAACACTGAAGCTTTCTTT.

The V call is TRBV12-3 or TRBV12-4, the J call TRBJ2-1; TRBD2 aligns across 12 bases. The CDR3 is 14 amino acids. V gave up 2 bases and J gave up 9 bases; unmatched junction bases: 2. Here the CDR3 reads CASSLSSGRAEQFF. The CDR3 DNA reads as TGTGCCAGCAGTTTATCTAGCGGGAGGGCTGAGCAGTTCTTC.

The CDR3 DNA follows: TGTGCCAGCAGCCCCTCTGGCGATTACGAGCAGTACTTC. Its translation: CASSPSGDYEQYF. The chain uses TRBV7-9 and TRBJ2-7; D unclear. V shed 5 bases and J shed 4 bases, with 12 bases lying between them. CDR3 length: 13 amino acids. In germline, CDR1 is SEHNR, CDR2 FQNEAQ (reference sequence). Using reference TRBV7-9 and TRBJ2-7 for the parts outside the CDR3, the full variable domain is DTGVSQNPRHKITKRGQNVTFRCDPISEHNRLYWYRQTLGQGPEFLTYFQNEAQLEKSRLLSDRFSAERPKGSFSTLEIQRTEQGDSAMYLCASSPSGDYEQYFGPGTRLTVT.